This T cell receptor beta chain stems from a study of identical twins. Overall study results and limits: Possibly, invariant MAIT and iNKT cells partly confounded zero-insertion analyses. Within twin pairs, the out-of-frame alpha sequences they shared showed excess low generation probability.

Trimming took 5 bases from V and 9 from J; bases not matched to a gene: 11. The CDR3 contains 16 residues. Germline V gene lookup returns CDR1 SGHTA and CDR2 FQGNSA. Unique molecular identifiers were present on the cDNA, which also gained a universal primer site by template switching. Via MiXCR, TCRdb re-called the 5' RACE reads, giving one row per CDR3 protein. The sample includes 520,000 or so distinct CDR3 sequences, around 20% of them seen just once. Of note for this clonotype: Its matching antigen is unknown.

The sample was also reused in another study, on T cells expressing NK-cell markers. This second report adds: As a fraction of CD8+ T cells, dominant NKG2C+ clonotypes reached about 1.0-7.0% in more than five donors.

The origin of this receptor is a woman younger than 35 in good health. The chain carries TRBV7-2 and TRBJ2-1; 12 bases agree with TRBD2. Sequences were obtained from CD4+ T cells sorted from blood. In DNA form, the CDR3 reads TGTGCCAGCAGCCCGAGTACTAGCGGGAGGTTTCGTGAGCAGTTCTTC. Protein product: CASSPSTSGRFREQFF.